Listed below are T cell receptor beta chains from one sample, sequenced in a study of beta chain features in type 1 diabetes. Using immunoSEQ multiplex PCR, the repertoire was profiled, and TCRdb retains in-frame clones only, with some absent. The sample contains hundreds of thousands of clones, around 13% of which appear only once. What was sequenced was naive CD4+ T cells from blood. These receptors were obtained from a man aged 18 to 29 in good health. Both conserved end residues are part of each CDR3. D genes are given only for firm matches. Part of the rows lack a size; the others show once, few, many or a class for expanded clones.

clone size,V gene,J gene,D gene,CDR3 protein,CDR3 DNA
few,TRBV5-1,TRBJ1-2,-,CASSLGGSTGQRGYTF,TGCGCCAGCAGCTTGGGGGGGAGCACAGGGCAACGCGGCTACACCTTC
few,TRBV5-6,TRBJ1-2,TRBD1,CASSLPQGVYGYTF,TGTGCCAGCAGCTTGCCGCAGGGGGTTTATGGCTACACCTTC
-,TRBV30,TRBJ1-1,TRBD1,CAWNTGQPVEGTEAFF,TGTGCCTGGAACACGGGACAGCCAGTCGAGGGCACTGAAGCTTTCTTT
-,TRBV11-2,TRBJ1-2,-,CARGGGHRNYGYTF,TGTGCCAGGGGAGGGGGGCACAGGAACTATGGCTACACCTTC
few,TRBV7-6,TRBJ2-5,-,CASSLTATETQYF,TGTGCCAGCAGCTTAACAGCAACAGAGACCCAGTACTTC
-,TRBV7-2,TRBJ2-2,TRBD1,CASSFNRGGELFF,TGTGCCAGCAGCTTTAACAGGGGTGGGGAGCTGTTTTTT
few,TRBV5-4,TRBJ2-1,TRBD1,CASSPRTGGMNEQFF,TGTGCCAGCAGCCCAAGGACAGGGGGCATGAATGAGCAGTTCTTC
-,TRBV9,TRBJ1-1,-,CASSAGGGWAVDAFF,TGTGCCAGCAGCGCAGGAGGTGGTTGGGCTGTTGACGCTTTCTTT
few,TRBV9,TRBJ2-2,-,CASSPHEGGGRELFF,TGTGCCAGCAGCCCCCATGAGGGGGGGGGCCGGGAGCTGTTTTTT
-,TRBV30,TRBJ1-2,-,CAWSGRRDANYGYTF,TGTGCCTGGAGTGGACGCCGGGATGCTAACTATGGCTACACCTTC
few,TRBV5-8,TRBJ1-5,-,CASSLLRGNQPQHF,TGTGCCAGCAGCTTGCTCCGAGGGAATCAGCCCCAGCATTTT
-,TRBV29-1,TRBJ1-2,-,CSVDPGSEGYTF,TGCAGCGTTGACCCAGGGTCGGAAGGCTACACCTTC
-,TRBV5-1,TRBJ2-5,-,CASSAGAETQYF,TGCGCCAGCAGCGCGGGGGCCGAGACCCAGTACTTC
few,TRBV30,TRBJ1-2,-,CAWGPLRGGNGYTF,TGTGCCTGGGGACCCCTCCGGGGAGGTAATGGCTACACCTTC
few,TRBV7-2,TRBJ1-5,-,CATRRGSNQPQHF,TGTGCCACCCGGAGGGGAAGCAATCAGCCCCAGCATTTT
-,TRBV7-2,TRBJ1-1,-,CASSLVQGGTEAFF,TGTGCCAGCAGCTTAGTACAGGGCGGCACTGAAGCTTTCTTT
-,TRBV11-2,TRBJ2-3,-,CASSLDQGLDTQYF,TGTGCCAGCAGCTTAGATCAGGGTCTGGATACGCAGTATTTT
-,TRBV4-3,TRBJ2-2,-,CASSQGFRALNTGELFF,TGCGCCAGCAGCCAAGGGTTCCGAGCATTGAACACCGGGGAGCTGTTTTTT
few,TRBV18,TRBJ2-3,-,CASSPPPGLGRYF,TGTGCCAGCTCACCACCTCCGGGACTCGGACGTTATTTT
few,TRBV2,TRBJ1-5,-,CASTHRGNQPQHF,TGTGCCAGCACCCACAGGGGCAATCAGCCCCAGCATTTT
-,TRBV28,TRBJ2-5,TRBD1,CASSPGDRSLETQYF,TGTGCCAGCAGTCCGGGGGACAGGAGTTTGGAGACCCAGTACTTC
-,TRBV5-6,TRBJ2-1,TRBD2,CASSLLAVIYNEQFF,TGTGCCAGCAGCTTGCTAGCGGTCATATACAATGAGCAGTTCTTC
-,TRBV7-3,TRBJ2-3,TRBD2,CASSLLTLAGGDTQYF,TGTGCCAGCAGCTTATTAACGCTAGCGGGAGGGGATACGCAGTATTTT
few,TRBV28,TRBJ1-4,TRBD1,CASSPYRGRDEKLFF,TGTGCCAGCAGTCCCTACAGGGGGCGGGATGAAAAACTGTTTTTT
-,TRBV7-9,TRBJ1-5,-,CASSPTGLSNQPQHF,TGTGCCAGCAGTCCCACAGGTTTAAGCAATCAGCCCCAGCATTTT
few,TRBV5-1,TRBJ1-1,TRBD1,CASTPGGENTEAFF,TGCGCCAGCACCCCAGGGGGAGAAAACACTGAAGCTTTCTTT